This T cell receptor (beta chain) was identified during a study of human T cells and chemical hapten exposure. Overall study context: Small differences in pooled library volume mainly drove the variation in TCR yields per sample. General study findings and limits: Counts of TCRs above 1 in 1000 frequency stayed unchanged with DPC sensitization.

The CDR3 consists of 12 residues. V lost 7 bases to trimming and J lost 4 bases, with 13 bases between them. CDR1 SQVTM and CDR2 ANQGSEA come from the germline V gene. This clonotype was observed at least ten times. Its antigen is unidentified. Sample time point: healthy volunteer bleed at 2 weeks. Unfractionated whole blood was the source of the extracted total RNA. The library tagged each cDNA molecule with unique molecular identifiers. As originally analysed: The median was roughly 95,000 TCRs per sample, ranging roughly 20,000 to 750,000. One entry per CDR3 protein, called by TCRdb with MiXCR from the RACE reads. The authors' filters were not applied to this entry. The data contain 45,000 or so distinct CDR3 sequences, nearly 4.5% of them seen just once; the ten biggest clones take up roughly 5.8%.

The genes are TRBV29-1 and TRBJ1-2; possible D gene TRBD1, 5 bases. The TCR sequence derives from a human donor in good health. Some clones in this sample may be carry-over from other donors' samples. The sample consisted of whole blood. The CDR3, as DNA: TGCAGCGCGATGTGGGGCAGCTATGGCTACACCTTC. Its translation: CSAMWGSYGYTF.